The 6 T cell receptor beta chains given below trace back to one sample, sequenced in a study of CD8 T cells in Susac syndrome. Roughly 0.45 to 1 ug RNA was reverse transcribed with random hexamers. TCRdb processed the immunoSEQ multiplex PCR reads anew with MiXCR; each CDR3 protein has one entry. The sample shows some 300,000 distinct CDR3 sequences, approximately 85% of them seen only once. Input material: CD8+ T cells from PBMCs. These receptors were taken from a human donor with multiple sclerosis.

The genes are TRBV28 and TRBJ2-7; D is uncertain. V shed 3 bases and J shed 5 bases, with 8 bases lying between them. This CDR3 is 12 amino acids long. Germline loops: CDR1 MDHEN, CDR2 SYDVKM. As DNA, the CDR3 is TGTGCCAGCAGTTTGCAGGTGCACGAGCAGTACTTC. Translation gives CASSLQVHEQYF. The whole variable domain, remainder taken from reference TRBV28 and TRBJ2-7, is DVKVTQSSRYLVKRTGEKVFLECVQDMDHENMFWYRQDPGLGLRLIYFSYDVKMKEKGDIPEGYSVSREKKERFSLILESASTNQTSMYLCASSLQVHEQYFGPGTRLTVT.

The chain recombines TRBV24-1 with TRBJ2-3, with no clear D. The CDR3 totals 14 residues. Trimming removed 1 base from V and 5 bases from J, with 9 bases in between. Germline values: CDR1 KGHDR, CDR2 SFDVKD. CDR3 in DNA: TGTGCCACCAGTGATTTTTCGCTAGAAGATACGCAGTATTTT. Translating it yields CATSDFSLEDTQYF.

V gene TRBV12-3 or TRBV12-4 combines with J gene TRBJ1-4, with D uncertain. The CDR3 covers 15 residues. The V and J ends lost 1 base and 0 bases respectively, with 6 bases between them. Here the CDR3 reads CASSLDPATNEKLFF. The CDR3 DNA reads TGTGCCAGCAGTTTAGATCCGGCAACTAATGAAAAACTGTTTTTT.

This clonotype was observed a handful of times. The genes are TRBV6-2 or TRBV6-3 and TRBJ2-2; 7 bases are shared with TRBD1. Germline loops: CDR1 MNHEY, CDR2 SVGEGT. The CDR3 contains 18 residues. With V trimmed by 2 bases and J by 3 bases, 12 bases remained unmatched. The CDR3 spells CASSYTHGQESYTGELFF. The CDR3 DNA reads TGTGCCAGCAGTTACACCCACGGACAGGAGTCCTACACCGGGGAGCTGTTTTTT.

In its sample, this clonotype was seen a few times. V is TRBV6-1 and J is TRBJ2-7; D is unresolved. The V end lost 6 bases, the J end lost 0 bases, and 9 bases lay between the germline ends. The CDR3 covers 13 residues. Germline CDR1 MNHNS, CDR2 SASEGT. The chain's CDR3 is CASRGRSSYEQYF. The CDR3 nucleotides are TGTGCCAGCAGAGGTCGGAGCTCCTACGAGCAGTACTTC.

A single count supports this clonotype. CDR3 in amino acids: CASSFGDISGNTIYF. The CDR3, as DNA: TGTGCCAGCTCCTTCGGGGATATCTCTGGAAACACCATATATTTT. The rearrangement uses TRBV19 and TRBJ1-3; no clear D gene. CDR3 length equals 15 residues. Germline V CDR1 and CDR2: LNHDA, SQIVND (reference sequence). V dropped 9 bases and J dropped 0 bases, with 15 bases sitting between them.